These 19 T cell receptor beta chains were all obtained from the same sample, sequenced in a study of tumor-infiltrating lymphocytes in oesophageal squamous cell carcinoma (dated by TCRdb to the mid-2010s). The protocol used for the library was PCR. TCRdb lists the instrument as Illumina HiSeq 2000. TCRdb applied fastp at Q25 and MiXCR to the public reads, then kept only in-frame beta chains. Rows are combined by CDR3 protein, so each entry shows the most common genes and DNA. This sample holds almost 20,000 distinct CDR3 sequences; approximately 40% were observed only once. Together, the top ten hold almost 7% of the sample. Sequencing used blood. These TCRs come from a male donor with esophageal squamous cell carcinoma.

Comments on this clonotype: This may be a read error: a much more frequent sequence differs by one nucleotide. The gene calls are TRBV6-7 and TRBJ1-5; D is unclear. TRBV6-7 has ORF status, its function being uncertain. V lost 2 bases to trimming and J lost 0 bases, with 8 bases between them. The length of the CDR3 is 15 residues. CDR3 nucleotides: TGTGCCAGCAGTTACGACGGCTTTAGCAATCAGCCCCAGCATTTT. Its protein product is CASSYDGFSNQPQHF.

The chain's CDR3 is CASSLASGRYNEQFF. In DNA form, the CDR3 reads TGTGCCAGCAGCTTAGCTAGCGGGAGATACAATGAGCAGTTCTTC. This sequence joins TRBV7-6 and TRBJ2-6; 9 nucleotides line up with TRBD2. TRBJ2-1 explains the end of the DNA better; the J call may be wrong. CDR3 length equals 15 residues. Germline V gives CDR1 SGHVS, CDR2 FNYEAQ.

This clonotype was recorded many times. This chain joins TRBV19 and TRBJ1-1; D is unclear. The germline gives CDR1 LNHDA, CDR2 SQIVND (reference sequence). V gave up 3 bases and J gave up 1 base, with 9 bases separating them. CDR3 size: 14 residues. The CDR3 nucleotides read TGTGCCAGTAGTATCCACACTAAGAACACTGAAGCTTTCTTT. It codes for CASSIHTKNTEAFF. Using reference TRBV19 and TRBJ1-1 for the parts outside the CDR3, the full variable domain is DGGITQSPKYLFRKEGQNVTLSCEQNLNHDAMYWYRQDPGQGLRLIYYSQIVNDFQKGDIAEGYSVSREKKESFPLTVTSAQKNPTAFYLCASSIHTKNTEAFFGQGTRLTVV.

This clonotype was counted only a few times. The chain joins TRBV2 to TRBJ1-3; D ambiguous. V lost 0 bases and J lost 8, with 8 bases in between. The CDR3 consists of 13 residues. Germline CDR1 SNHLY, CDR2 FYNNEI. The CDR3 protein is CASSEAKQHTIYF. In DNA, the CDR3 is TGTGCCAGCAGTGAAGCGAAACAGCACACCATATATTTT.

This clonotype is medium-sized in the sample. The chain is built from TRBV7-3 and TRBJ2-3; 7 nucleotides align to TRBD2. The V gene's germline CDR1 is SGHTA and CDR2 FQGTGA. This CDR3 contains 17 residues. Trimming removed 0 bases from V and 0 bases from J; junction bases left unmatched: 6. The CDR3 DNA follows: TGTGCCAGCAGCTTAACAGGGACTATCCGAAGCACAGATACGCAGTATTTT. Translated, it gives CASSLTGTIRSTDTQYF.

V gene TRBV11-2 combines with J gene TRBJ1-1; D unresolved. The CDR3 extends over 13 amino acids. Looked up from germline, CDR1 is SGHAT and CDR2 is FQNNGV. Between the trimmed V and J ends, which lost 3 bases and 1 base, there was a span of 6 bases. The DNA of the CDR3 is TGTGCCAGCAGCTTCAACCGGAACACTGAAGCTTTCTTT. Translation gives CASSFNRNTEAFF. Full variable domain (outside the CDR3, taken from reference TRBV11-2 and TRBJ1-1): EAGVAQSPRYKIIEKRQSVAFWCNPISGHATLYWYQQILGQGPKLLIQFQNNGVVDDSQLPKDRFSAERLKGVDSTLKIQPAKLEDSAVYLCASSFNRNTEAFFGQGTRLTVV.

This chain uses TRBV6-8 with TRBJ2-1; possible D gene TRBD2, 7 bases. The CDR3 runs to 14 residues. The ends were cut back, 0 bases at V and 9 bases at J, with 12 bases in the middle. Germline V lookup: CDR1 MNHGY, CDR2 SAAAGT. The CDR3 nucleotides are TGTGCCAGCAGTTACTCACAGGGACTATTTGAGCAGTTCTTC. It encodes CASSYSQGLFEQFF.

The sample holds many counts of this clonotype. The chain uses TRBV18 and TRBJ2-1, with D possibly TRBD2 on 6 matching bases. Germline lookup yields CDR1 KGHSH and CDR2 LQKENI. The CDR3 runs to 13 residues. The germline V and J ends were trimmed by 2 bases and 4 bases, with 6 bases remaining between them. This CDR3 reads CASSPAGYNEQFF. In nucleotides, the CDR3 is TGTGCCAGCTCACCAGCGGGGTACAATGAGCAGTTCTTC.

This chain uses TRBV5-4 with TRBJ2-4; 9 bases line up with TRBD2. The closer fit of TRBJ2-7 to the DNA end suggests the J call may be wrong. Germline assignment: CDR1 SGHNT and CDR2 YYREEE (reference sequence). The CDR3 runs 15 residues. The CDR3 is CASSLMTSGAYEQYF. CDR3 bases: TGTGCCAGCAGCTTGATGACTAGCGGTGCCTACGAGCAGTACTTC.

For this clonotype: Because it lacks the conserved phenylalanine or tryptophan at the end, this CDR3 is likely a read error. The DNA is omitted, as the CDR3 cannot be located on it reliably, and the CDR3 follows TCRdb's listing. The V and J genes are TRBV7-9 and TRBJ2-6. Germline values: CDR1 SEHNR, CDR2 FQNEAQ (reference sequence). With termini counted, the CDR3 has 8 amino acids. CDR3 region: CASSRSLT.

This clonotype was seen a handful of times. This chain uses TRBV6-1 with TRBJ2-3; 8 bases match TRBD1. V lost 0 bases to trimming and J lost 5 bases; unmatched junction nucleotides: 7. The CDR3 runs to 16 residues. Germline V CDR1 and CDR2: MNHNS, SASEGT. DNA of the CDR3: TGTGCCAGCAGTGAAGCTGTGGACAGGGCGGTAGATACGCAGTATTTT. Translated, it gives CASSEAVDRAVDTQYF.

The V gene is TRBV2, the J gene TRBJ2-5; D not resolved. The germline gives CDR1 SNHLY, CDR2 FYNNEI. This CDR3 has 12 residues. V was clipped by 10 bases and J by 5 bases, with 14 bases between them. The CDR3 sequence: CATRLDGETQYF. The CDR3 DNA sequence: TGTGCCACCCGTTTAGACGGCGAGACCCAGTACTTC.

This clonotype is medium-sized in the sample. The chain joins TRBV12-3 or TRBV12-4 to TRBJ2-3, with TRBD2 matching over 8 bases. This CDR3 is 14 amino acids long. The trim removed 6 bases at V and 5 bases at J, leaving 7 bases unmatched. The CDR3 is CASSHGGAEDTQYF. The CDR3 nucleotides read TGTGCCAGCAGCCACGGGGGGGCAGAAGATACGCAGTATTTT.

This clonotype came up many times. The chain uses TRBV11-2 and TRBJ2-3; weak D call: TRBD2 (5 bases). V shed 3 bases and J shed 3 bases, with 13 bases lying between them. Germline values: CDR1 SGHAT, CDR2 FQNNGV. The CDR3 extends over 15 amino acids. The CDR3, as DNA: TGTGCCAGCAGCTTTACTAGAGTGGGGACAGATACGCAGTATTTT. It encodes CASSFTRVGTDTQYF.

By share, this clonotype ranks as large. The V call is TRBV7-8, the J call TRBJ2-3; the D call may be TRBD1 or TRBD2 (5 bases each). CDR1 and CDR2 (germline): SGHVS, FQNEAQ. This CDR3 comprises 15 residues. V dropped 3 bases and J dropped 8 bases, with 18 bases sitting between them. The CDR3 protein is CASSLGEGIGFTQYF. CDR3 bases: TGTGCCAGCAGCTTGGGGGAAGGGATCGGGTTTACGCAGTATTTT.

There are many counts of this clonotype. This chain joins TRBV4-2 and TRBJ2-1, with no clear D. CDR1 and CDR2 from the germline V gene are LGHNA and YNFKEQ. The CDR3 is 14 amino acids. The V end lost 1 base, the J end lost 2 bases, and 6 bases lay between the germline ends. This CDR3 is CASSQGATYNEQFF. CDR3 bases: TGTGCCAGCAGCCAAGGGGCTACCTACAATGAGCAGTTCTTC.

The sample holds a few counts of this clonotype. This chain links TRBV2 with TRBJ1-6; 8 positions agree with TRBD1. Germline lookup yields CDR1 SNHLY and CDR2 FYNNEI. The CDR3 sequence is 13 residues long. V lost 7 bases, J lost 11 bases, and 7 bases stayed unmatched. The CDR3 is CASNWGQAAPLHF. DNA of the CDR3: TGTGCCAGCAATTGGGGACAGGCAGCACCCCTCCACTTT.

The chain couples TRBV20-1 to TRBJ2-5; 11 nucleotides match TRBD1. The assigned J gene may be wrong: the sequence end matches TRBJ1-1 better. The CDR3 contains 14 residues. The germline gives CDR1 DFQATT, CDR2 SNEGSKA (reference sequence). CDR3 DNA: TGCAGTGCTAGAGATCTTCCGGGGACAGGGGGAGCTTTCTTT. Translating gives CSARDLPGTGGAFF.

The V gene is TRBV10-3, the J gene TRBJ2-1, with 8 bases aligning to TRBD1. The end of the DNA aligns better with TRBJ2-5, so the J call may be wrong. The CDR3 has 20 amino acids. Germline CDR1 ENHRY, CDR2 SYGVKD. The CDR3 loop is CAISELFPADRDLSQETQYF. The CDR3 DNA follows: TGTGCCATCAGTGAGTTATTCCCGGCGGACAGGGACCTATCCCAAGAGACCCAGTACTTC.